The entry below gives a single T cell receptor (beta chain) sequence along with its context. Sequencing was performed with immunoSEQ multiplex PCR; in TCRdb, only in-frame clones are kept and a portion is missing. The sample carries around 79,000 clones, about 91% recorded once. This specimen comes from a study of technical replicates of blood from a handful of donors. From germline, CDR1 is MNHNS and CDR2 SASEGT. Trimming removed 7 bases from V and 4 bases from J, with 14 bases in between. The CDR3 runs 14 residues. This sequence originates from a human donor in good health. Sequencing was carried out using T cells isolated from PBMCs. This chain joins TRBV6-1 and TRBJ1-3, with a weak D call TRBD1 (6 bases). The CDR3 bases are TGTGCCAGCAAATATACAGGGCACGGAAACACCATATATTTT. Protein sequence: CASKYTGHGNTIYF.